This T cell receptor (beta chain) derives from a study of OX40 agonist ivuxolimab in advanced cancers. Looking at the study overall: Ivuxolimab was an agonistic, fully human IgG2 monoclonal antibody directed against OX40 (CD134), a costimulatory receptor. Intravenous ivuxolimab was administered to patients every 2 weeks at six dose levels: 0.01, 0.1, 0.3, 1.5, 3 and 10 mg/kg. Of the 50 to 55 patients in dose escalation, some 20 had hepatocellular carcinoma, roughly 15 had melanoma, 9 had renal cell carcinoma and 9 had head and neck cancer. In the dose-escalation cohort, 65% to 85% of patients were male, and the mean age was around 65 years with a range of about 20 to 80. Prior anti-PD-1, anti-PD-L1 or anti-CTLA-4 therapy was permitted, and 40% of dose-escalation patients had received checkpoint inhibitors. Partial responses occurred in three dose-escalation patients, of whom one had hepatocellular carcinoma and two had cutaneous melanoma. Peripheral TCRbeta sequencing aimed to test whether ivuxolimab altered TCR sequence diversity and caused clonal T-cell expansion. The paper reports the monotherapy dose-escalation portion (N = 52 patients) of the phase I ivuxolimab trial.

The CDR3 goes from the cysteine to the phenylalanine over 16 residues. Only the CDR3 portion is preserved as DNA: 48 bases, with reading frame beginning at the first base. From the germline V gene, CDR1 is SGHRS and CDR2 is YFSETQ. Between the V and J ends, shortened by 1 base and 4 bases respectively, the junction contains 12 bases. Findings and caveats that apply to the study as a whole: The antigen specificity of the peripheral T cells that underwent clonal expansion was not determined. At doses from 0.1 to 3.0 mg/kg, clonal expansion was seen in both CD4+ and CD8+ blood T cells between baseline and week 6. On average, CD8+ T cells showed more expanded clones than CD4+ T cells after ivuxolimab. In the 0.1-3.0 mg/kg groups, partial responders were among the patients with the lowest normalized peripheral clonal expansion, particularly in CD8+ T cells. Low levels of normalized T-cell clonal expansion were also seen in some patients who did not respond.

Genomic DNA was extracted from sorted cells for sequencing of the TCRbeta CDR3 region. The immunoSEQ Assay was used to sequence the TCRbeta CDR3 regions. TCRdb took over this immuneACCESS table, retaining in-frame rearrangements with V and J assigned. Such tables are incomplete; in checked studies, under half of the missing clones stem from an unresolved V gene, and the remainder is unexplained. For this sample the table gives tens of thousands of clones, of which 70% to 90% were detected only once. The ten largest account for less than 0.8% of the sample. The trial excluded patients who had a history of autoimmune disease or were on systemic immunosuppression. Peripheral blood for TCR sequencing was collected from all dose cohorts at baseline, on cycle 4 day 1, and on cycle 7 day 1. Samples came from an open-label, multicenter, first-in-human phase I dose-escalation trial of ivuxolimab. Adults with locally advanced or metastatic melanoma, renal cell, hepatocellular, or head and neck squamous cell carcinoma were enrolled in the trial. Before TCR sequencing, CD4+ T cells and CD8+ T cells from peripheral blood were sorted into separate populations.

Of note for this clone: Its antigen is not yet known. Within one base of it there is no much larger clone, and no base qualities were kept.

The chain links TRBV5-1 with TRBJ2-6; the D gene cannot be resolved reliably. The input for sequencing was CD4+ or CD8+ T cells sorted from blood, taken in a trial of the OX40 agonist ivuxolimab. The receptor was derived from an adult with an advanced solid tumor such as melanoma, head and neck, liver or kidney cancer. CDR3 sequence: CASSLSSSSGANVLTF. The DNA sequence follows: TGCGCCAGCAGCTTGAGTTCCTCTTCCGGGGCCAACGTCCTGACTTTC.